One sample yielded the 5 T cell receptor beta chains listed below, sequenced in a study of Graves' ophthalmopathy and Graves' hyperthyroidism. RNA served as the template for amplifying TCR beta CDR3 regions. The workflow started with a first-round RT-PCR run with HTBI primers and then moved on to a second-round multiplex PCR. One entry per CDR3 protein results from TCRdb running MiXCR on the multiplex PCR reads. The sample carries around 1.1 million distinct CDR3 sequences, less than 45% recorded once. What was sequenced was peripheral blood or thyroid tissue (not recorded which). These receptors were collected from an adult man with Graves' hyperthyroidism.

A word on this clonotype: Compared with germline, one end of the junction differs, possibly owing to a read error. CDR3 DNA sequence: TGTGCCAGCAGTTTCCGGGGGGACCCCTACGAGCAGTACTTC. Protein sequence: CASSFRGDPYEQYF. The chain recombines TRBV10-3 with TRBJ2-7, with 7 bases fitting TRBD2. The CDR3 runs 14 residues. Germline-derived CDR1 and CDR2 are ENHRY and SYGVKD.

This clonotype was observed many times. The chain uses TRBV14 and TRBJ1-2; unclear D gene. The germline CDR1 and CDR2 sequences are SGHDN and FVKESK. V lost 0 bases and J lost 5, with 4 bases in between. The CDR3 is 12 amino acids. CDR3 in amino acids: CASSQDRYGYTF. The CDR3 DNA is TGTGCCAGCAGCCAAGATCGGTATGGCTACACCTTC.

The table lists this clonotype with a count of one. The rearrangement joins TRBV29-1 to TRBJ1-4, with D hard to call. Germline-derived CDR1 and CDR2 are SQVTM and ANQGSEA. Trimming removed 3 bases at V and 5 bases at J, with 10 bases between. This CDR3 is built from 13 residues. CDR3 coding DNA: TGCAGCGTTGAGAGGAGAAACAATGAAAAACTGTTTTTT. This codes for CSVERRNNEKLFF.

The J gene is TRBJ2-7, the V gene TRBV4-2; D perhaps matches TRBD1 (6 bases). This CDR3 has 16 residues. Germline CDR1 LGHNA, CDR2 YNFKEQ. The V end was cut by 0 bases, the J end by 3 bases, with 15 bases between. The CDR3 sequence is CASSQEGAGKVYEQYF. The DNA of the CDR3 is TGTGCCAGCAGCCAAGAGGGGGCAGGGAAGGTCTACGAGCAGTACTTC.

This chain links TRBV10-3 with TRBJ1-1; perhaps TRBD1 as D (5 bases). V was trimmed by 4 bases and J by 5 bases, leaving 23 bases between them. Per germline, CDR1 ENHRY and CDR2 SYGVKD. CDR3 length: 17 residues. The CDR3 protein is CAISGNGAIGRRTEAFF. The CDR3 DNA is TGTGCCATCAGTGGCAATGGGGCTATCGGTAGGAGGACTGAAGCTTTCTTT.